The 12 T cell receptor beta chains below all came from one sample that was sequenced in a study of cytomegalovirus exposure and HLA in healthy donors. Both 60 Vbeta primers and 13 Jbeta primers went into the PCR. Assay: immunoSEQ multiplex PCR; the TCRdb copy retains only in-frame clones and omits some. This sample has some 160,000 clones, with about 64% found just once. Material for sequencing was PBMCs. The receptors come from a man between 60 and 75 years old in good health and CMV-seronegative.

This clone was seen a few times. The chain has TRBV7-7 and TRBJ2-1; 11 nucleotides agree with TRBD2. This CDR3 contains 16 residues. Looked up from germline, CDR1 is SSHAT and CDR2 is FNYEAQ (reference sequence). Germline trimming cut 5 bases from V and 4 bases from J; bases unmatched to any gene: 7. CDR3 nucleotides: TGTGCCAGCAGCCCGGGACTAGCGGAGATGTACAATGAGCAGTTCTTC. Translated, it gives CASSPGLAEMYNEQFF.

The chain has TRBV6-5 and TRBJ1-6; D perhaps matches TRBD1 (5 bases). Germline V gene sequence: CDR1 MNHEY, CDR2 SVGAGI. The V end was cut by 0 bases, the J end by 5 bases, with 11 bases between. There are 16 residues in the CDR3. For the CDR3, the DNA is TGTGCCAGCAGTTACTCCGGACAATCCGATAATTCACCCCTCCACTTT. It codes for CASSYSGQSDNSPLHF.

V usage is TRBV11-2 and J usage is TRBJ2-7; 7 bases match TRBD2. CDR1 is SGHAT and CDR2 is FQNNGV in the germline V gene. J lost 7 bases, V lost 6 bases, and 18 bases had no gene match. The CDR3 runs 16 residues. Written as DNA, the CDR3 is TGTGCCAGCAGGTCAACCTCGGGAGGAAGGCGAAGAGAGCAGTACTTC. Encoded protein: CASRSTSGGRRREQYF. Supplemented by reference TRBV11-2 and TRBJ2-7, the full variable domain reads EAGVAQSPRYKIIEKRQSVAFWCNPISGHATLYWYQQILGQGPKLLIQFQNNGVVDDSQLPKDRFSAERLKGVDSTLKIQPAKLEDSAVYLCASRSTSGGRRREQYFGPGTRLTVT.

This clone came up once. CDR3 loop: CASREEGGISYEQYF. CDR3 DNA: TGCGCCAGCAGGGAAGAAGGGGGTATTTCCTACGAGCAGTACTTC. This rearrangement joins TRBV5-1 to TRBJ2-7; possibly TRBD1 for D (6 bases). The CDR3 loop spans 15 amino acids. The germline CDR1 and CDR2 sequences are SGHRS and YFSETQ. Trimming took off 5 bases at V and 1 base at J, with 16 bases between the two ends.

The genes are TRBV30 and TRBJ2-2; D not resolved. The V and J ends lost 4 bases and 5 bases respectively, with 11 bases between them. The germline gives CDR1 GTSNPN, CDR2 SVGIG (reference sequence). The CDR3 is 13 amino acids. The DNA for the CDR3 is TGTGCCTGGACCGCTACCGGGACCGGGGAGCTGTTTTTT. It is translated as CAWTATGTGELFF.

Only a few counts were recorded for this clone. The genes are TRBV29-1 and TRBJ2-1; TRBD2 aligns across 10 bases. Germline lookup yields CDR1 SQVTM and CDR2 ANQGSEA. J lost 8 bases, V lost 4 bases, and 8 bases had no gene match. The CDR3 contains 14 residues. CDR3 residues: CSVGQREGYDEQFF. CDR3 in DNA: TGCAGCGTTGGCCAGCGGGAGGGTTATGATGAGCAGTTCTTC.

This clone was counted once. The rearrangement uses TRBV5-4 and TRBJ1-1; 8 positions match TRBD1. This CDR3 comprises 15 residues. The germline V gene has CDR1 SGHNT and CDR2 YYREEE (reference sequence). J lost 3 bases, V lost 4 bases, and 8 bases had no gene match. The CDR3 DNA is TGTGCCAGCAGCAAAGAAACGACAGGGGACACTGAAGCTTTCTTT. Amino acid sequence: CASSKETTGDTEAFF.

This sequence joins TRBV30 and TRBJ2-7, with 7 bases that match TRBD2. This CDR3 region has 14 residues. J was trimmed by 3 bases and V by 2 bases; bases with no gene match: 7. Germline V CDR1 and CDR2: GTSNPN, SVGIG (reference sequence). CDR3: CAWSRGEAFYEQYF. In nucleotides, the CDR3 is TGTGCCTGGAGTCGGGGGGAGGCCTTCTACGAGCAGTACTTC.

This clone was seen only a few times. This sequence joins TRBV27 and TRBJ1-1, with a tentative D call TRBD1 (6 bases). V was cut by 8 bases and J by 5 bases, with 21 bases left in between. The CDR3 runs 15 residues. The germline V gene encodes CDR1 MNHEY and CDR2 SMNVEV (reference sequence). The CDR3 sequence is CASGLDRLRTTEAFF. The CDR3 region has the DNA TGTGCCAGCGGTCTGGACAGATTAAGAACAACTGAAGCTTTCTTT.

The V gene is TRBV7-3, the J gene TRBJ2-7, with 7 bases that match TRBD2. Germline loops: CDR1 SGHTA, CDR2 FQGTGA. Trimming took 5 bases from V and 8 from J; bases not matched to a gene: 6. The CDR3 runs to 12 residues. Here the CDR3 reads CASSETSFQQYF. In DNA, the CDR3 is TGTGCCAGCAGCGAGACTAGCTTCCAGCAGTACTTC.

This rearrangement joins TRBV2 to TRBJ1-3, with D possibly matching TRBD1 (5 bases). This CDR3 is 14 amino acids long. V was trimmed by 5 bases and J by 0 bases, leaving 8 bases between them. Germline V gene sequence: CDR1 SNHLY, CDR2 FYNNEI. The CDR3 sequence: CASSRQLSGNTIYF. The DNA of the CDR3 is TGTGCCAGCAGTAGACAGCTCTCTGGAAACACCATATATTTT.

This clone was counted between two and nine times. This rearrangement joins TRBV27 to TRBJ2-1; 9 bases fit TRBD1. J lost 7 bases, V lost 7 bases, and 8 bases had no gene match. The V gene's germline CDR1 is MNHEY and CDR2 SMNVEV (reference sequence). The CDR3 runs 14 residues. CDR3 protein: CASTPGQGTNEQFF. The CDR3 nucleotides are TGTGCCAGCACTCCGGGACAGGGTACTAATGAGCAGTTCTTC.